The clone carrying this TCR beta chain was seen many times. Its antigen is as yet unknown. This sample was included in a study of T cells in Graves' hyperthyroidism and ophthalmopathy. CDR3 size: 15 residues. Germline CDR1 SGHRS, CDR2 YFSETQ. The J segment lost 5 bases and the V segment lost 4 bases, leaving 3 bases of the junction unmatched. Patients affected by ophthalmopathy presented a Clinical Activity Score of at least 3, a NOSPECS grade of at least 4, and disease duration below 3 months. Used for diagnoses were clinical symptoms, serum thyroxine and TRAb, thyroid ultrasound and orbital computed tomography. Study conclusions and caveats: Most expanded thyroid clonotypes above 0.001 recurred in blood. Onset of ophthalmopathy came a median roughly 6 months after the model predicted it.

TCR beta CDR3 sequences were amplified from RNA transcripts. The TCR CDR3 first-round RT-PCR relied on the HTBI primer set. Each CDR3 protein gets one entry after TCRdb re-called the multiplex PCR reads with MiXCR. The sample lists about half a million distinct CDR3 sequences, roughly 23% occurring once. Sequencing input: blood. The chain carries TRBV5-1 and TRBJ2-2; 12 bases line up with TRBD2. The sequence was obtained from a woman between 65 and 79 years old with Graves' ophthalmopathy. The CDR3: CASSPGLAGTGELFF. CDR3 DNA sequence: TGCGCCAGCAGCCCCGGACTAGCGGGAACCGGGGAGCTGTTTTTT.